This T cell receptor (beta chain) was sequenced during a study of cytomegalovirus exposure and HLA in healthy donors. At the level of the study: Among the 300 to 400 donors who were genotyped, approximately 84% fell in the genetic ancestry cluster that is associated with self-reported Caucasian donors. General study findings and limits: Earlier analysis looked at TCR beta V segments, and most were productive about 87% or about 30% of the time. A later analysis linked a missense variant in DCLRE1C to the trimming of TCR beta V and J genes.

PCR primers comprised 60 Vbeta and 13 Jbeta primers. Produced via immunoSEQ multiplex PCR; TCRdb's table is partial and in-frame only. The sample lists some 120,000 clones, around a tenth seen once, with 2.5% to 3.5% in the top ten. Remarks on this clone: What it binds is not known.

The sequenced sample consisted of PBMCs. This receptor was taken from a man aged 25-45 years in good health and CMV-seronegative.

The chain's CDR3 is CAWSVRNTEAFF. The CDR3 DNA follows: TGTGCCTGGAGTGTGAGGAACACTGAAGCTTTCTTT. The chain is built from TRBV30 and TRBJ1-1; no firm D call. V was cut by 0 bases and J by 1 base, with 3 bases left in between. Germline V gene data show CDR1 as GTSNPN and CDR2 as SVGIG (reference sequence). CDR3 length equals 12 residues.